This T cell receptor beta chain was profiled in a study of T cells in localized non-small cell lung cancer. Sequencing used immunoSEQ multiplex PCR; TCRdb keeps in-frame clones, though not all of them. The data contain around 1,700 clones, 20% of them singletons. This clone was observed a handful of times. Its antigen is unidentified. General study results and limits: Increased T cell density in blood showed an association with longer overall survival.

CDR1 SGHNT and CDR2 YENEEA come from the germline V gene. Trimming pared 5 bases from V and 4 bases from J, leaving 17 bases between. The CDR3 sequence is 15 residues long. This clonotype originated in a man aged 35 to 69 with stage III lung adenocarcinoma. The sequencing here drew on normal lung tissue next to the tumor, taken before any cancer treatment. The chain recombines TRBV11-3 with TRBJ2-5, with D unresolved. Here the CDR3 reads CASSPARNPIETQYF. The CDR3 DNA reads as TGTGCCAGCAGCCCCGCCCGGAACCCAATAGAGACCCAGTACTTC.